The clone carrying this TCR beta chain was seen a handful of times. Its antigen is still unknown. The sample belongs to a study of tumor-infiltrating lymphocytes in primary liver carcinoma. Study findings and constraints: Bulk unsorted samples prevented comparison of CD4+ and CD8+ repertoires.

The authors took blood RNA from unsorted whole blood and also extracted germline DNA. A four-milliliter peripheral blood sample was collected before surgery. The authors made TCR beta cDNA from approximately 500 ng total RNA with a constant-region primer. Slightly modified ARM-PCR served as the procedure for the TCR beta libraries. These libraries came from three rounds of nested multiplex PCR. Rounds one and two of PCR, each of approximately 11 cycles, were primed with TRBV1-TRBV30 forward primers and a C-beta reverse primer. From the multiplex PCR reads, TCRdb called clonotypes with MiXCR, one entry per CDR3 protein. The sample holds about 310,000 distinct CDR3 sequences, 50% to 75% seen once. Looked up from germline, CDR1 is SGHVS and CDR2 is FQNEAQ. The V segment lost 6 bases and the J segment 4 bases; nucleotides outside the gene matches: 7. This CDR3 spans 15 amino acids.

Sequencing was performed on peripheral blood. V and J are TRBV7-8 and TRBJ2-7, with TRBD2 matching 12 bases. The receptor's source is a woman in her 30s with primary liver carcinoma and hepatitis B virus infection. The CDR3 sequence is CASREGLAGRYEQYF. CDR3 nucleotides: TGTGCCAGCAGGGAAGGACTAGCGGGAAGATACGAGCAGTACTTC.